The 8 T cell receptor beta chains below were found in one sample sequenced in a study of metastatic and nonmetastatic thyroid tumors. No treatment had been given to any patient before thyroid surgery. With MiXCR, TCRdb reprocessed the PCR reads. The data show about 35,000 clones, roughly 29% seen once. Sequencing input: blood. Source of these receptors: a female donor with papillary thyroid cancer or a benign thyroid nodule (not recorded which). Some clones in this sample may be carry-over from other donors' samples.

This clone was picked up many times. The CDR3 reads CASTFGRESRDTQYF. In DNA, the CDR3 is TGTGCCAGCACCTTCGGGCGGGAGTCGCGAGATACGCAGTATTTT. The V and J genes are TRBV6-1 and TRBJ2-3, with TRBD2 identical over 7 bases. Per germline, CDR1 MNHNS and CDR2 SASEGT. Trimming took 7 bases from V and 5 from J; bases not matched to a gene: 12. The CDR3 loop spans 15 amino acids.

Regarding this clone: Relative to the germline gene, one junction end is altered; a read error may explain this. V and J are TRBV7-6 and TRBJ1-2, with 9 bases matching TRBD1. The CDR3 contains 14 residues. Germline V gene lookup returns CDR1 SGHVS and CDR2 FNYEAQ. CDR3 sequence reads: CDSSTGQGIYGYTF. For the CDR3, the DNA is TGTGACAGCAGCACCGGACAGGGGATCTATGGCTACACCTTC.

This clone is labeled as medium-sized (0.01 to 0.1%). V and J are TRBV7-2 and TRBJ1-2; D might be TRBD1 (6 bases). The ends were cut back, 6 bases at V and 7 bases at J, with 9 bases in the middle. Germline V gene data show CDR1 as SGHTA and CDR2 as FQGNSA. The CDR3 spans 11 residues. The CDR3 reads CASSGGAGYTF. The CDR3 DNA reads TGTGCCAGCAGTGGGGGCGCTGGCTACACCTTC. Full variable domain (rest looked up from reference TRBV7-2 and TRBJ1-2): GAGVSQSPSNKVTEKGKDVELRCDPISGHTALYWYRQSLGQGLEFLIYFQGNSAPDKSGLPSDRFSAERTGGSVSTLTIQRTQQEDSAVYLCASSGGAGYTFGSGTRLTVV.

This clone is a singleton in its sample. The J gene is TRBJ1-6, the V gene TRBV20-1, with D uncertain. The V end was cut by 4 bases, the J end by 8 bases, with 9 bases between. This CDR3 has 12 amino acids. Germline assignment: CDR1 DFQATT and CDR2 SNEGSKA (reference sequence). CDR3 amino acids: CSAIPRHSPLHF. CDR3 in DNA: TGCAGTGCTATCCCCCGGCATTCACCCCTCCACTTT.

This clone occurred many times. V usage is TRBV29-1 and J usage is TRBJ2-7; D may correspond to TRBD1 or TRBD2 (5 bases each). Germline V lookup: CDR1 SQVTM, CDR2 ANQGSEA. V lost 4 bases and J lost 2, with 18 bases in between. The CDR3 loop spans 15 amino acids. The CDR3 DNA is TGCAGCGTTGGAGCCGGGGCCCCACTTCCCTACGAGCAGTACTTC. This translates into CSVGAGAPLPYEQYF.

This clone appeared many times. V gene TRBV7-8 combines with J gene TRBJ1-2; D perhaps matches TRBD1 (5 bases). Per germline, CDR1 SGHVS and CDR2 FQNEAQ. Between the trimmed V and J ends, which lost 3 bases and 2 bases, there was a span of 13 bases. The length of the CDR3 is 15 residues. CDR3 coding DNA: TGTGCCAGCAGCTTTAGGGCGGGGCCAAACTATGGCTACACCTTC. Protein sequence: CASSFRAGPNYGYTF.

The chain has TRBV18 and TRBJ1-6, with D hard to call. Trimming left V 2 bases short and J 8 bases short, with 4 bases between. Germline loops: CDR1 KGHSH, CDR2 LQKENI. The CDR3 covers 12 residues. The CDR3 sequence is CASSPGDSPLHF. Here the CDR3 DNA reads TGTGCCAGCTCACCAGGGGATTCACCCCTCCACTTT.

This clone was found many times. Different DNA sequences within this sample yield the same CDR3. V and J are TRBV3-1 and TRBJ1-1, with TRBD1 matching 9 bases. The CDR3 loop spans 14 amino acids. From germline, CDR1 is LGHDT and CDR2 YNNKEL (reference sequence). Trimming removed 6 bases from V and 3 bases from J; junction bases left unmatched: 5. The CDR3 spells CASRRDRVDTEAFF. The CDR3 DNA reads as TGTGCCAGCAGGCGGGACAGGGTGGACACTGAAGCTTTCTTT.